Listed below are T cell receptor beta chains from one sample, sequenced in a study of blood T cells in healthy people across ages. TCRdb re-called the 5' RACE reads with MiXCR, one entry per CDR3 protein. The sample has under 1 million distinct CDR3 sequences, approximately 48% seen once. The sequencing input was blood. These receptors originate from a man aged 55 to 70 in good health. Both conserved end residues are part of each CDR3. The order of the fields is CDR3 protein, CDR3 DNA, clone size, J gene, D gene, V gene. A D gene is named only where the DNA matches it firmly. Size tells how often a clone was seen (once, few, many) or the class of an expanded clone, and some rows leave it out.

CASSLGVRQYF | TGTGCCAGCAGTTTAGGTGTCAGGCAGTACTTC | NA | TRBJ2-5 | NA | TRBV27
CAISTRPGTEIYEQYF | TGTGCCATCAGTACACGCCCCGGGACCGAAATCTACGAGCAGTACTTC | NA | TRBJ2-7 | NA | TRBV10-3
CASSTGQGVSYEQYF | TGTGCCAGCAGCACTGGACAGGGGGTCTCCTACGAGCAGTACTTC | NA | TRBJ2-7 | TRBD1 | TRBV7-9
CASSVARGNNEQFF | TGTGCCAGCAGCGTAGCTCGGGGGAACAATGAGCAGTTCTTC | few | TRBJ2-1 | NA | TRBV9
CASSPLFVRGLPTPYNEQFF | TGTGCCAGCAGCCCACTATTCGTCAGGGGGCTCCCAACACCCTACAATGAGCAGTTCTTC | NA | TRBJ2-1 | TRBD1 | TRBV7-2
CASSQTRRGGGNSPLHF | TGCGCCAGCAGCCAAACCCGGAGGGGGGGAGGGAATTCACCCCTCCACTTT | NA | TRBJ1-6 | NA | TRBV4-3
CASSQGAGTVVHDTQYF | TGCGCCAGCAGCCAAGGGGCAGGGACCGTCGTCCATGATACGCAGTATTTT | few | TRBJ2-3 | NA | TRBV4-1
CASSLVKDFRPQHF | TGTGCCAGCAGCTTAGTAAAAGACTTCCGCCCCCAGCATTTT | NA | TRBJ1-5 | NA | TRBV7-2
CASSVMPNYEQYF | TGTGCCAGCAGCGTAATGCCGAACTACGAGCAGTACTTC | NA | TRBJ2-7 | NA | TRBV9
CSARDFARDTYEQYF | TGCAGTGCTAGAGATTTTGCCAGGGACACCTACGAGCAGTACTTC | NA | TRBJ2-7 | NA | TRBV20-1
CSTRTGTYEQYF | TGCAGCACCCGGACAGGTACCTACGAGCAGTACTTC | once | TRBJ2-7 | TRBD1 | TRBV29-1
CASSPTGPTPAFF | TGTGCCAGCAGCCCCACAGGCCCCACCCCAGCTTTCTTT | NA | TRBJ1-1 | NA | TRBV7-8
CASTLIGAHEQFF | TGTGCCAGCACCCTTATAGGTGCTCATGAGCAGTTCTTC | NA | TRBJ2-1 | NA | TRBV28
CASSLRISTDTQYF | TGTGCCAGCAGTTTAAGGATATCCACAGATACGCAGTATTTT | NA | TRBJ2-3 | NA | TRBV12-3/TRBV12-4
CASSPPVAGQETQYF | TGTGCCAGCAGCCCTCCCGTGGCAGGACAAGAGACCCAGTACTTC | NA | TRBJ2-5 | NA | TRBV7-9
CASSYSKVAVQYF | TGTGCCAGCAGTTACTCGAAGGTGGCGGTCCAGTACTTC | NA | TRBJ2-5 | NA | TRBV6-2/TRBV6-3
CASSPGSRYEQYF | TGTGCCAGCAGCCCGGGTTCCCGATACGAGCAGTACTTC | few | TRBJ2-7 | NA | TRBV28
CASSYSGPDYEQYF | TGTGCCAGCAGTTACTCCGGACCCGACTACGAGCAGTACTTC | NA | TRBJ2-7 | NA | TRBV6-5
CAISLTANTEAFF | TGTGCCATCAGTCTAACAGCGAACACTGAAGCTTTCTTT | few | TRBJ1-1 | NA | TRBV10-3
CASRAQDVGYTF | TGTGCCAGCCGCGCACAGGACGTAGGCTACACCTTC | NA | TRBJ1-2 | NA | TRBV7-9
CASSRTPRDSKQETQYF | TGTGCCAGCAGCAGGACCCCCCGGGACAGCAAACAAGAGACCCAGTACTTC | NA | TRBJ2-5 | TRBD1 | TRBV7-2
CASSPGGPSGETQYF | TGCGCCAGCAGCCCCGGGGGGCCCTCGGGAGAGACCCAGTACTTC | few | TRBJ2-5 | NA | TRBV4-1
CASSFALRPRVENNYGYTF | TGTGCCAGCAGTTTCGCTCTTAGGCCGAGGGTAGAGAACAACTATGGCTACACCTTC | NA | TRBJ1-2 | NA | TRBV12-3/TRBV12-4
CASSRKGAYEQYF | TGTGCCAGCAGCAGGAAAGGGGCCTACGAGCAGTACTTC | NA | TRBJ2-7 | NA | TRBV6-6
CASSEVSAGVNQPQHF | TGTGCCAGCAGTGAAGTGTCTGCGGGGGTAAATCAGCCCCAGCATTTT | few | TRBJ1-5 | NA | TRBV6-1
CASSPSGQASYGYTF | TGTGCCAGCAGCCCATCGGGACAGGCCTCCTATGGCTACACCTTC | NA | TRBJ1-2 | TRBD1 | TRBV7-2
CSARATLAGSYEQYF | TGCAGTGCTAGGGCGACCCTAGCGGGGAGCTACGAGCAGTACTTC | NA | TRBJ2-7 | TRBD2 | TRBV20-1